The 3 T cell receptor beta chains in this list originate from one sample, sequenced in a study of beta chain features in type 1 diabetes. General observations from the study: For Type 1 diabetes patients, all four CD4+ subsets carried TCRB CDR3s that were moderately but significantly shorter.

As every portion of the isolated RNA was reverse transcribed, the sequencing read expressed TCRB transcripts. Libraries were prepared by immunoSEQ multiplex PCR; TCRdb keeps only in-frame clonotypes and omits some of them. Found here are 300,000 or so clones, 7% to 10% of them singletons; the top ten hold 0.9% to 1.1%. Their recognized antigens are unknown. Sequenced: central memory CD4+ T cells from blood. The receptors originated from a man aged 25-45 years with type 1 diabetes.

This clone was counted many times. V gene TRBV23-1 combines with J gene TRBJ2-1; D is ambiguous. TRBV23-1 is given ORF status, its function remaining uncertain. Trimming took 5 bases from V and 5 from J, leaving 16 bases between them. The CDR3 runs to 15 residues. CDR3 sequence: CASSRTFRQNNEQFF. In DNA form, the CDR3 reads TGCGCCAGCAGTAGGACCTTCCGTCAAAACAATGAGCAGTTCTTC.

The rearrangement uses TRBV7-2 and TRBJ2-2; 9 bases line up with TRBD2. Germline values: CDR1 SGHTA, CDR2 FQGNSA. J gave up 4 bases and V 5 bases, and 8 bases lay outside the gene matches. The length of the CDR3 is 16 residues. The CDR3 here is CASSKYSGGSTGELFF. The CDR3 bases are TGTGCCAGCAGCAAATATAGCGGGGGCTCCACCGGGGAGCTGTTTTTT.

This clone was detected only a few times. The rearrangement links TRBV10-3 to TRBJ1-4; D not certain. The CDR3 totals 14 residues. Trimming removed 3 bases at V and 5 bases at J, with 10 bases between. Germline values: CDR1 ENHRY, CDR2 SYGVKD. The DNA of the CDR3 is TGTGCCATCAGTGAAAACGGAGGAAATGAAAAACTGTTTTTT. Its translation is CAISENGGNEKLFF.